The clone carrying this TCR beta chain was counted only a few times. Antigen specificity is unknown. The data were obtained in a study of immune evolution from preneoplasia to lung adenocarcinoma. General study results and limits: KRAS-mutant nodules had the highest T cell clonality. Normal lung had highest clonality; later lesions appeared denser, more diverse.

The CDR3 is 15 residues long. CDR1 and CDR2 (germline): SGHRS, YFSETQ. V lost 1 base, J lost 7 bases, and 5 bases stayed unmatched. The method was immunoSEQ multiplex PCR; TCRdb's version includes in-frame clones alone and lacks a portion of them. The table shows some 6,600 clones, with more than 65% occurring only once. Sequencing was carried out using FFPE lung adenocarcinoma in situ tissue. The TCR originated in a person aged 55-85 years with lung adenocarcinoma. V usage is TRBV5-1 and J usage is TRBJ2-7, with TRBD2 identical over 13 bases. The CDR3 DNA sequence: TGCGCCAGCAGCTTGACTAGCGGGAGGGCCGATGAGCAGTACTTC. It yields the protein CASSLTSGRADEQYF. Full variable domain (remainder filled in from reference TRBV5-1 and TRBJ2-7): KAGVTQTPRYLIKTRGQQVTLSCSPISGHRSVSWYQQTPGQGLQFLFEYFSETQRNKGNFPGRFSGRQFSNSRSEMNVSTLELGDSALYLCASSLTSGRADEQYFGPGTRLTVT.